The 26 T cell receptor beta chains in this list originate from one sample, sequenced in a study of Tregs in tolerant kidney transplant recipients. The assay was immunoSEQ multiplex PCR, and TCRdb's table has in-frame clones only and misses some. The listing records about 30,000 clones. The sequences come from CD8+ T cells from blood, collected before the transplant. Receptor source: a human donor who received a combined kidney and bone marrow transplant.

This CDR3 reads CASSEWAGVSGELFF. The CDR3 DNA, read in part, is TGTGCCAGCAGTGAATGGGCGGGAGTGTCCGGGGAG. The V and J genes are TRBV2 and TRBJ2-2; 7 bases agree with TRBD2. The read halts 3 residues ahead of the CDR3 end, with the missing end drawn from the germline J gene. From germline, CDR1 is SNHLY and CDR2 FYNNEI. J was trimmed by 6 bases and V by 2 bases; bases with no gene match: 6. This CDR3 has 15 residues. Full variable domain (missing parts from reference TRBV2 and TRBJ2-2): EPEVTQTPSHQVTQMGQEVILRCVPISNHLYFYWYRQILGQKVEFLVSFYNNEISEKSEIFDDQFSVERPDGSNFTLKIRSTKLEDSAMYFCASSEWAGVSGELFFGEGSRLTVL.

Note on this clone: The CDR3 end lies 3 residues beyond the end of the read and is filled in from the germline J gene. The chain couples TRBV20-1 to TRBJ2-7, with unresolved D. Germline V lookup: CDR1 DFQATT, CDR2 SNEGSKA (reference sequence). This CDR3 region has 13 residues. Between the trimmed V and J ends, which lost 6 bases and 2 bases, there was a span of 14 bases. This CDR3 reads CSAHHLETYEQYF. The covered CDR3 bases are TGCAGTGCCCACCACCTAGAGACCTACGAG.

For this clone: At one of its ends the junction is not consistent with the germline gene, which may arise from a read error. The read comes to an end 3 residues before the CDR3 does, leaving the germline J gene to fill in the end. The V gene is TRBV4-2, the J gene TRBJ2-7, with 10 bases fitting TRBD2. The CDR3 is 16 amino acids. Looked up from germline, CDR1 is LGHNA and CDR2 is YNFKEQ. The DNA read from the CDR3 is TGCGCCAGCAGCCAAGAAAATCTAGCGGGAGTATACGAG. Translating it yields CASSQENLAGVYE. The full CDR3 protein reads CASSQENLAGVYEQYF.

Worth noting for this clone: The CDR3 goes on 3 residues after the read ends, and that part is filled in from the germline J gene. The chain joins TRBV5-6 to TRBJ1-1; D is uncertain. Germline lookup yields CDR1 SGHDT and CDR2 YYEEEE. V lost 0 bases to trimming and J lost 4 bases, with 7 bases between them. The CDR3 loop spans 13 amino acids. CDR3 residues: CASSLAGSTEAFF. CDR3 DNA, as far as it was read: TGTGCCAGCAGCTTGGCGGGTTCCACTGAA.

With respect to this clone: The observed sequence ends 3 residues before the CDR3 terminus, with the missing tail filled in from the germline J gene. This rearrangement joins TRBV30 to TRBJ1-4, with D possibly being TRBD1 (5 bases). The CDR3 extends over 14 amino acids. V lost 0 bases, J lost 6 bases, and 11 bases lay in between. In germline, CDR1 is GTSNPN, CDR2 SVGIG (reference sequence). CDR3 bases read: TGTGCCTGGAGTGTATTTGGAGGGGATGAAAAA. It specifies CAWSVFGGDEK. The full-length CDR3 reads as CAWSVFGGDEKLFF.

A note on this clone: The read stops 3 residues short of the end of the CDR3; the missing end is completed from the germline J gene. The V call is TRBV18, the J call TRBJ2-7, with TRBD2 as a possible D gene (7 bases). V lost 2 bases and J lost 2, with 13 bases in between. Per germline, CDR1 KGHSH and CDR2 LQKENI. The CDR3 spans 15 residues. The CDR3 reads CASSPGGAEPYEQYF. The sequenced CDR3 bases are TGTGCCAGCTCACCAGGGGGGGCAGAACCCTACGAG.

As to this clone: Sequencing ends 3 residues short of the CDR3 end; the germline J gene provides the rest. The chain couples TRBV30 to TRBJ1-5; 7 bases line up with TRBD1. Looked up from germline, CDR1 is GTSNPN and CDR2 is SVGIG (reference sequence). CDR3 length: 15 residues. V shed 1 base and J 3 bases; nucleotides not matched to a gene: 6. The CDR3 DNA, read in part, is TGTGCCTGGAGTGCCCAGGACAGGATCAATCAGCCC. Amino acid sequence: CAWSAQDRINQP. The CDR3 reads in full as CAWSAQDRINQPQHF.

With respect to this clone: Read coverage stops 3 residues before the CDR3 terminus; the germline J gene supplies the remainder. This chain links TRBV30 with TRBJ2-7; 8 nucleotides agree with TRBD1. Unmatched junction bases numbered 8, after V lost 4 bases and J lost 6 bases. The V gene's germline CDR1 is GTSNPN and CDR2 SVGIG (reference sequence). The CDR3 spans 13 residues. This chain's CDR3 is CAWNGQGLTEQYF. CDR3 DNA, as far as it was read: TGTGCCTGGAATGGACAGGGACTCACCGAG.

As regards this clone: Read coverage stops 3 residues before the CDR3 terminus; the germline J gene supplies the remainder. The chain couples TRBV20-1 to TRBJ2-1, with D uncertain. The germline V gene encodes CDR1 DFQATT and CDR2 SNEGSKA (reference sequence). This CDR3 comprises 19 residues. V was pared by 1 base and J by 2 bases, with 24 bases between. The part of the CDR3 DNA that was read is TGCAGTGCTAGAGGGAATCGAGCGACCCTGATAATGACCTACAATGAG. This gives the protein CSARGNRATLIMTYNE. The whole CDR3 is CSARGNRATLIMTYNEQFF.

A word on this clone: The sequence runs out 3 residues before the end of the CDR3; the remainder is reconstructed from the germline J gene. This rearrangement joins TRBV12-3 or TRBV12-4 to TRBJ2-1, with TRBD2 identical over 7 bases. Trimming at V came to 1 base and at J to 7 bases, leaving 4 bases not matched to a gene. The CDR3 is 14 amino acids. The CDR3 region is CASSLELARNEQFF. CDR3 bases read: TGTGCCAGCAGTTTAGAACTAGCGAGGAATGAG.

Concerning this clone itself: The CDR3 end lies 3 residues beyond the end of the read and is filled in from the germline J gene. The V and J genes are TRBV20-1 and TRBJ2-7, with D perhaps TRBD2 (6 bases). CDR1 is DFQATT and CDR2 is SNEGSKA in the germline V gene (reference sequence). This CDR3 contains 14 residues. V shed 5 bases and J shed 4 bases, with 18 bases lying between them. The chain's CDR3 is CSAFLSGVLYEQYF. Partial CDR3 DNA: TGCAGTGCTTTCCTTAGCGGCGTTCTTTACGAG.

Note on this clone: The read terminates 3 residues ahead of where the CDR3 ends, so the germline J gene completes it. This chain connects TRBV19 to TRBJ2-7; TRBD1 is a possible D gene (6 bases). The V gene's germline CDR1 is LNHDA and CDR2 SQIVND (reference sequence). This CDR3 comprises 14 residues. V gave up 3 bases and J gave up 1 base, with 10 bases separating them. The part of the CDR3 DNA that was read is TGTGCCAGTAGTATTTACAGGGCGTCCTACGAG. Translating it yields CASSIYRASYE. The CDR3 reads in full as CASSIYRASYEQYF.

A word on this clone: Coverage ceases 3 residues before the CDR3 finishes, and the germline J gene fills in the end. The V call is TRBV6-2 or TRBV6-3, the J call TRBJ2-5, with TRBD2 matching over 9 bases. CDR3 length equals 16 residues. Looked up from germline, CDR1 is MNHEY and CDR2 is SVGEGT. With V trimmed by 1 base and J by 3 bases, 6 bases remained unmatched. CDR3 DNA (partial): TGTGCCAGCAGTTACTGGCGGGAGGGCGGAGAAGAGACC. Protein product: CASSYWREGGEET. The full CDR3 protein is CASSYWREGGEETQYF.

Details on this clone: The sequence runs out 3 residues before the end of the CDR3; the remainder is reconstructed from the germline J gene. V gene TRBV19 combines with J gene TRBJ2-1; a possible D gene is TRBD2 (6 bases). V was trimmed by 9 bases and J by 4 bases, leaving 16 bases between them. Germline V gene data show CDR1 as LNHDA and CDR2 as SQIVND (reference sequence). This CDR3 comprises 14 residues. CDR3 protein: CASSFGGRYNEQFF. Partial CDR3 DNA: TGTGCCAGCAGTTTTGGGGGGAGGTACAATGAG.

The DNA read from the CDR3 is TGTGCCAGCAGTCCCGGGGACTTTGGGGCCAACGTC. This translates into CASSPGDFGANV. The entire CDR3 is CASSPGDFGANVLTF. This rearrangement joins TRBV7-6 to TRBJ2-6, with a possible D match to TRBD2 (6 bases). Read sequence stops 3 residues before the CDR3 end, and the germline J gene provides the missing end. CDR1 is SGHVS and CDR2 is FNYEAQ in the germline V gene. This CDR3 contains 15 residues. The germline V and J ends were trimmed by 6 bases and 3 bases, with 12 bases remaining between them. The entire variable domain, with the rest obtained from reference TRBV7-6 and TRBJ2-6, is as follows: GAGVSQSPRYKVTKRGQDVALRCDPISGHVSLYWYRQALGQGPEFLTYFNYEAQQDKSGLPNDRFSAERPEGSISTLTIQRTEQRDSAMYRCASSPGDFGANVLTFGAGSRLTVL.

Remarks on this clone: Read coverage stops 3 residues before the CDR3 terminus; the germline J gene supplies the remainder. V usage is TRBV7-8 and J usage is TRBJ2-1; 7 bases line up with TRBD2. Germline CDR1 and CDR2: SGHVS and FQNEAQ. This CDR3 has 16 amino acids. V dropped 3 bases and J dropped 1; count of bases not matched to a gene: 6. The chain's CDR3 is CASSLGGVDSYNEQFF. The covered CDR3 bases are TGTGCCAGCAGCTTGGGGGGGGTGGATTCCTACAATGAG.

The CDR3 region is CSARFGGGTEAFF. The sequenced CDR3 bases are TGCAGTGCCCGATTCGGAGGGGGCACTGAA. The rearrangement joins TRBV20-1 to TRBJ1-1; D is perhaps TRBD1 (6 bases). The CDR3 end is not reached by the read, which stops 3 residues before it; the germline J gene fills it in. This CDR3 spans 13 amino acids. Trimming cost V 6 bases and J 4 bases, with 15 bases left between them. Germline values: CDR1 DFQATT, CDR2 SNEGSKA (reference sequence).

As to this clone: Coverage ceases 3 residues before the CDR3 finishes, and the germline J gene fills in the end. This rearrangement joins TRBV19 to TRBJ2-5; TRBD1 agrees at 7 bases. Germline V lookup: CDR1 LNHDA, CDR2 SQIVND (reference sequence). V dropped 3 bases and J dropped 4; count of bases not matched to a gene: 8. This CDR3 has 15 amino acids. The CDR3 sequence is CASSIDQGEGETQYF. CDR3 DNA (partial): TGTGCCAGTAGTATTGACCAGGGGGAAGGAGAGACC.

As concerns this clone: From the germline J gene comes the end of the CDR3, since the read stops 3 residues before it. The chain couples TRBV5-1 to TRBJ2-5, with TRBD1 matching 9 bases. This CDR3 comprises 15 residues. Germline V gene sequence: CDR1 SGHRS, CDR2 YFSETQ. The J segment lost 4 bases and the V segment lost 6 bases, leaving 10 bases of the junction unmatched. Here the CDR3 reads CASTLGQGSGETQYF. The CDR3 DNA, read in part, is TGCGCCAGCACCCTGGGACAGGGAAGTGGAGAGACC.

Details on this clone: The read comes to an end 3 residues before the CDR3 does, leaving the germline J gene to fill in the end. The V call is TRBV20-1, the J call TRBJ2-7, with TRBD2 matching 14 bases. Losses at the gene ends were 0 bases for V and 1 base for J; bases not matched to a gene: 8. The germline V gene has CDR1 DFQATT and CDR2 SNEGSKA (reference sequence). The CDR3 covers 18 residues. Incomplete CDR3 DNA: TGCAGTGCTAGAGATTGGGGACTAGCGGGAGTAGGATCCTACGAG. Translation gives CSARDWGLAGVGSYE. The CDR3 in its entirety is CSARDWGLAGVGSYEQYF.

Worth noting for this clone: The sequenced fragment ends 3 residues before the CDR3 boundary, so the rest is inferred from the germline J gene. The chain carries TRBV6-2 or TRBV6-3 and TRBJ2-3; 8 bases align to TRBD1. The CDR3 length is 15 residues. V shed 6 bases, J shed 2 bases, and the junction held 7 bases outside the gene matches. Germline V gene sequence: CDR1 MNHEY, CDR2 SVGEGT. The CDR3 bases that were read are TGTGCCAGCAGCCCTACGGACAGGGCCACAGATACG. Translation: CASSPTDRATDT. In full, the CDR3 reads CASSPTDRATDTQYF.

As regards this clone: The sequenced fragment ends 3 residues before the CDR3 boundary, so the rest is inferred from the germline J gene. The chain carries TRBV20-1 and TRBJ2-1, with 12 bases lining up with TRBD2. Looked up from germline, CDR1 is DFQATT and CDR2 is SNEGSKA (reference sequence). The CDR3 has 15 amino acids. Trimming took 6 bases from V and 1 from J; bases not matched to a gene: 4. This chain's CDR3 is CSARTSGDSYNEQFF. CDR3 DNA, as far as it was read: TGCAGTGCCCGGACTAGCGGGGATTCCTACAATGAG.

As regards this clone: The DNA ends 3 residues before the CDR3 does, and the rest of the CDR3 is filled in from the germline J gene. The chain couples TRBV7-3 to TRBJ2-1; 9 bases map to TRBD2. The CDR3 is 16 residues long. J gave up 4 bases and V 1 base, and 5 bases lay outside the gene matches. Looked up from germline, CDR1 is SGHTA and CDR2 is FQGTGA. The CDR3 region is CASSLSQREVYNEQFF. The CDR3 DNA, read in part, is TGTGCCAGCAGCTTAAGTCAGCGGGAGGTGTACAATGAG.

Turning to this clone: Sequencing ends 3 residues short of the CDR3 end; the germline J gene provides the rest. The genes are TRBV30 and TRBJ2-1; D unresolved. The CDR3 is made up of 10 amino acids. V lost 3 bases and J 6 bases, leaving 3 bases between the germline ends. Germline V gene lookup returns CDR1 GTSNPN and CDR2 SVGIG (reference sequence). CDR3: CAWSSNEQFF. The DNA read from the CDR3 is TGTGCCTGGAGCTCCAATGAG.

In regard to this clone: The read ends 3 residues early relative to the CDR3; the germline J gene fills the gap. The chain uses TRBV13 and TRBJ1-4, with no clear D. Trimming took off 0 bases at V and 8 bases at J, with 4 bases between the two ends. Germline values: CDR1 PRHDT, CDR2 FYEKMQ (reference sequence). This CDR3 has 12 residues. CDR3 sequence reads: CASSLGGEKLFF. The part of the CDR3 DNA that was read is TGTGCCAGCAGCTTAGGAGGGGAAAAA.

Concerning this clone: The missing CDR3 end, 3 residues past where the read stops, is filled in from the germline J gene. The J gene is TRBJ1-1, the V gene TRBV29-1; no clear D. Germline-derived CDR1 and CDR2 are SQVTM and ANQGSEA. Deletions cut 4 bases from V and 0 bases from J, with 9 bases between. The CDR3 sequence is 13 residues long. The sequenced CDR3 bases are TGCAGCGTTGTAGACACTCTGAACACTGAA. This gives the protein CSVVDTLNTE. In full, the CDR3 reads CSVVDTLNTEAFF. Looking up the rest from reference TRBV29-1 and TRBJ1-1 gives the full variable domain: SAVISQKPSRDICQRGTSLTIQCQVDSQVTMMFWYRQQPGQSLTLIATANQGSEATYESGFVIDKFPISRPNLTFSTLTVSNMSPEDSSIYLCSVVDTLNTEAFFGQGTRLTVV.